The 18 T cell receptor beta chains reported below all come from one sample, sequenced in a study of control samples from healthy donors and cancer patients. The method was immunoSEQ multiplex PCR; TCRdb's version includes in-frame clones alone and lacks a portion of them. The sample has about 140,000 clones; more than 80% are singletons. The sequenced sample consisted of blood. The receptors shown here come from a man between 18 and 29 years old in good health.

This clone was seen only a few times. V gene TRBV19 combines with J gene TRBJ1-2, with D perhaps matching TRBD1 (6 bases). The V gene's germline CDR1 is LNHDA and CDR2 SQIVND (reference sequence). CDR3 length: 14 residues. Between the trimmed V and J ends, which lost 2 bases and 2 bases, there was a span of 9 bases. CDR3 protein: CASSIPGANYGYTF. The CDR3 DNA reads TGTGCCAGTAGTATACCAGGGGCCAACTATGGCTACACCTTC.

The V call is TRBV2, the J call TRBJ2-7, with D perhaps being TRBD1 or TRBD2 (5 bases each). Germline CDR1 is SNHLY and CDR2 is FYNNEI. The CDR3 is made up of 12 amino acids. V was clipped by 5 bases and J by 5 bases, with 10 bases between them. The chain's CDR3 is CASSRGANEQYF. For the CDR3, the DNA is TGTGCCAGCAGTCGAGGGGCAAACGAGCAGTACTTC.

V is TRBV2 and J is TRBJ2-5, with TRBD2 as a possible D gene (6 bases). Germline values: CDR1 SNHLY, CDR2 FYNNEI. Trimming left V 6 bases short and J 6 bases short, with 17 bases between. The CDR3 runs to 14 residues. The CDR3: CASSRGTGSQTQYF. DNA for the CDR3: TGTGCCAGCAGCCGGGGGACTGGCTCCCAGACCCAGTACTTC. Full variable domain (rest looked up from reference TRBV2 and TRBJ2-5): EPEVTQTPSHQVTQMGQEVILRCVPISNHLYFYWYRQILGQKVEFLVSFYNNEISEKSEIFDDQFSVERPDGSNFTLKIRSTKLEDSAMYFCASSRGTGSQTQYFGPGTRLLVL.

The CDR3 region has the DNA TGTGCCAGTAGTAATCCTGCAGGTCCGAACCGGGACTCGGATGGCTACACCTTC. Protein product: CASSNPAGPNRDSDGYTF. The chain carries TRBV19 and TRBJ1-2; tentatively, D is TRBD1 (5 bases). CDR1 is LNHDA, CDR2 SQIVND, per germline (reference sequence). The ends were cut back, 4 bases at V and 6 bases at J, with 27 bases in the middle. This CDR3 has 18 amino acids.

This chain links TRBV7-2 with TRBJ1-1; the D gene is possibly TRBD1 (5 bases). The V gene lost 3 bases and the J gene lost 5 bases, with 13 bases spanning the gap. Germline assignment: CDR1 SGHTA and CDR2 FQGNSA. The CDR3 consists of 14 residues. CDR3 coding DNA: TGTGCCAGCAGCTTTCAGGGATCTATTACTGAAGCTTTCTTT. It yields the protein CASSFQGSITEAFF.

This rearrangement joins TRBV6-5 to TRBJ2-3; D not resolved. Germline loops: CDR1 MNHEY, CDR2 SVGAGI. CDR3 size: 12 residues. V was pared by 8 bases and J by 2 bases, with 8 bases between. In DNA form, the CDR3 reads TGTGCCAGCCAGAGGTCCACAGATACGCAGTATTTT. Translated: CASQRSTDTQYF.

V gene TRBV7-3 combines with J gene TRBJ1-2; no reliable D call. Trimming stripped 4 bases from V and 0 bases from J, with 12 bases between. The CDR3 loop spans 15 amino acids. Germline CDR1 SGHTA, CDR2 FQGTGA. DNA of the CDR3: TGTGCCAGCAGCTCATCCAGCCTAGCTAACTATGGCTACACCTTC. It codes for CASSSSSLANYGYTF.

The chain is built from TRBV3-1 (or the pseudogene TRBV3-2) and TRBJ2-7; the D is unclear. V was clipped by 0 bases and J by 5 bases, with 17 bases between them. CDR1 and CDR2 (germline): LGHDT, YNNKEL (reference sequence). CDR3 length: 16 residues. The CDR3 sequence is CASSQDFWGLVDEQYF. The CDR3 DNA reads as TGTGCCAGCAGCCAAGATTTTTGGGGTTTGGTCGACGAGCAGTACTTC.

The CDR3 sequence: CASSLQAYEQYF. The CDR3 DNA sequence: TGTGCCAGCAGCTTACAGGCCTACGAGCAGTACTTC. The chain has TRBV7-9 and TRBJ2-7; D is unclear. This CDR3 spans 12 amino acids. Germline CDR1 and CDR2: SEHNR and FQNEAQ (reference sequence). Deletions cut 2 bases from V and 2 bases from J, with 4 bases between.

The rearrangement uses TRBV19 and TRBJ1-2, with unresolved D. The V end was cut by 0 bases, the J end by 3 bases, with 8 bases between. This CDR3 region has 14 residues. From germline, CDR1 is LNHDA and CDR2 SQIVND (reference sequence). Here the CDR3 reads CASSIDGTDYGYTF. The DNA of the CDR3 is TGTGCCAGTAGTATAGACGGCACAGACTATGGCTACACCTTC. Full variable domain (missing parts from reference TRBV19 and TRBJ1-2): DGGITQSPKYLFRKEGQNVTLSCEQNLNHDAMYWYRQDPGQGLRLIYYSQIVNDFQKGDIAEGYSVSREKKESFPLTVTSAQKNPTAFYLCASSIDGTDYGYTFGSGTRLTVV.

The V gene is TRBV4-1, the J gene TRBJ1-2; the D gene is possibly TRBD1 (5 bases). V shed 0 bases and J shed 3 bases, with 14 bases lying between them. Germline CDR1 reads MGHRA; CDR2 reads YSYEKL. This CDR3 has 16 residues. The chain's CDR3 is CASSQDVSGDHYGYTF. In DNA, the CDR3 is TGCGCCAGCAGCCAAGATGTGTCGGGGGACCACTATGGCTACACCTTC.

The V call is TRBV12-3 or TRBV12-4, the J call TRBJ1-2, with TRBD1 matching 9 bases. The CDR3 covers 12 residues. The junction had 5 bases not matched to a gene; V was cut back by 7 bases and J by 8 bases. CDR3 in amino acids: CASIGTGFGYTF. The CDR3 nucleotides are TGTGCCAGCATTGGGACAGGGTTCGGCTACACCTTC.

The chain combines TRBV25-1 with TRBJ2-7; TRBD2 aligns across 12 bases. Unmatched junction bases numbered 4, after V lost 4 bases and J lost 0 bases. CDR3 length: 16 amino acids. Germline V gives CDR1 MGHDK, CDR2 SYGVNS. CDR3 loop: CASSGGLAGPSYEQYF. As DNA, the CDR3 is TGTGCCAGCAGTGGGGGACTAGCGGGCCCCTCCTACGAGCAGTACTTC.

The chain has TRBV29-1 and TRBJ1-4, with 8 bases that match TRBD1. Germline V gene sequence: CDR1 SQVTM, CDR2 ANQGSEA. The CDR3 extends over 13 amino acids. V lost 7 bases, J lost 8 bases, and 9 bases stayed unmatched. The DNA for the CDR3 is TGCAGCGGGCTGGGACAGGTCGGGGAAAAACTGTTTTTT. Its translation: CSGLGQVGEKLFF.

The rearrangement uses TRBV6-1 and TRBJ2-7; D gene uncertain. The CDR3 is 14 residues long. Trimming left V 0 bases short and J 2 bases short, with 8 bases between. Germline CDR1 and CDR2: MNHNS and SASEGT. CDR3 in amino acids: CASSEADTTYEQYF. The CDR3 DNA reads TGTGCCAGCAGTGAAGCAGATACGACCTACGAGCAGTACTTC.

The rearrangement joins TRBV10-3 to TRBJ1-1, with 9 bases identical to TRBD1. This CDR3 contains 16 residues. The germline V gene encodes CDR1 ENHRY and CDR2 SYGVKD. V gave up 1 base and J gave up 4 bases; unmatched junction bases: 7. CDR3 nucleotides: TGTGCCATCAGTGAGTTCAGGGACAGGGTCGGCACTGAAGCTTTCTTT. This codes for CAISEFRDRVGTEAFF.

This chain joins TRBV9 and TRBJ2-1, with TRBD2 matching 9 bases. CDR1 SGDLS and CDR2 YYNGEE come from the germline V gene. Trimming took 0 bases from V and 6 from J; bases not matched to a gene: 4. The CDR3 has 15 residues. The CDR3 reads CASSVALAGTNEQFF. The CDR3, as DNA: TGTGCCAGCAGCGTAGCTCTAGCGGGGACCAATGAGCAGTTCTTC.

The CDR3 DNA follows: TGCGCCAGCAGCCACCCAGGGGACGGAACCTACGAGCAGTACTTC. This translates into CASSHPGDGTYEQYF. The chain links TRBV4-1 to TRBJ2-7; weak D call: TRBD1 (6 bases). Looked up from germline, CDR1 is MGHRA and CDR2 is YSYEKL. The CDR3 has 15 residues. Trimming left V 3 bases short and J 2 bases short, with 14 bases between.